A single T cell receptor (beta chain) is shown here with its context. Its antigen is unknown. V lost 5 bases and J lost 0; bases outside the gene matches: 0. There are 14 residues in the CDR3. Germline V gene sequence: CDR1 MNHEY, CDR2 SMNVEV (reference sequence). The data are from a study of T cell repertoires in cytomegalovirus infection. Study information: Public TCR beta signatures provided an indication of both CMV infection and a matching HLA type. Broader study findings: Within the response measured ex vivo, HLA-C-restricted CMV-specific TCR beta clonotypes were dominant. The cumulative frequency of public TCR beta families identified carriers of CMV plus the relevant HLA.

In TCRdb, the reads were re-called with MiXCR into one record per CDR3 protein. The sample lists around 550,000 distinct CDR3 sequences, approximately 26% occurring once. Sequences were obtained from PBMCs. This chain uses TRBV27 with TRBJ2-3, with 9 positions matching TRBD2. This TCR derives from a human donor in good health (CMV status not recorded). Some clones in this sample may be carry-over from other donors' samples. CDR3 in DNA: TGTGCCAGCAGTGGACTAGCGAGCACAGATACGCAGTATTTT. Protein product: CASSGLASTDTQYF.